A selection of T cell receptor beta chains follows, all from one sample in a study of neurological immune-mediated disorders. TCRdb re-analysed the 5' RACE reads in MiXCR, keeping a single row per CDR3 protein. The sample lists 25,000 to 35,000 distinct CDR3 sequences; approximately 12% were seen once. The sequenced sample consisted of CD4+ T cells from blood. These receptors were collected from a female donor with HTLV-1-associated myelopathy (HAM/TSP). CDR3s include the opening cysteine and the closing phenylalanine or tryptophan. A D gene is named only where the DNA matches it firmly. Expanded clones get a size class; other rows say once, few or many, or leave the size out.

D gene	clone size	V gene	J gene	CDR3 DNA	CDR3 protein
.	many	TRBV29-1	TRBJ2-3	TGCAGCGTCCTCACAGATACGCAGTATTTT	CSVLTDTQYF
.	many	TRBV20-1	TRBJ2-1	TGCAGTGCTAGAGATAAAGGGCGGAACTATAACAATGAGCAGTTCTTC	CSARDKGRNYNNEQFF
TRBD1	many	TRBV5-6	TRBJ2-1	TGTGCCAGCAGCATCGGACAGGGGGCGCATGAGCAGTTCTTC	CASSIGQGAHEQFF
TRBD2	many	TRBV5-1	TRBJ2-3	TGCGCCAGCAGAGCGGGAGGACTACCTAGCACAGATACGCAGTATTTT	CASRAGGLPSTDTQYF
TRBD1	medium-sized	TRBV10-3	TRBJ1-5	TGTGCCATCAGTCCCACAGGGGGCAATCAGCCCCAGCATTTT	CAISPTGGNQPQHF
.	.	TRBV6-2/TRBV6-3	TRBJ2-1	TGTGCCAGCAGTTACCCAACCGGGACCCCCCTGCGTTACAATGAGCAGTTCTTC	CASSYPTGTPLRYNEQFF
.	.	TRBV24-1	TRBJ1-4	TGTGCCACCAGTGATTCGGCCGCAGGCGGCGGGAATGAAAAACTGTTTTTT	CATSDSAAGGGNEKLFF
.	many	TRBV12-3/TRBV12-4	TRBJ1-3	TGTGCCAGCAGTTTAGGGATTAGCTCTGGAAACACCATATATTTT	CASSLGISSGNTIYF
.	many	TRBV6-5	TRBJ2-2	TGTGCCAGCAGTTCATTCCCCGGGGAGCTGTTTTTT	CASSSFPGELFF
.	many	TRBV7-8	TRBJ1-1	TGTGCCAGCAGCCGCGATGGGCGGGGGGTAGAAGCTTTCTTT	CASSRDGRGVEAFF
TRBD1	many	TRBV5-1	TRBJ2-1	TGCGCCAGCTCCAGGGGACAGGGTAGGGATGAGCAGTTCTTC	CASSRGQGRDEQFF
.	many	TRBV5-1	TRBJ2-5	TGCGCCAGCAGCTTGGGCGGGATAGGGGGTCAAGAGACCCAGTACTTC	CASSLGGIGGQETQYF
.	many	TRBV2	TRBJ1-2	TGTGCCAGCAGTGTGGGTCAGGACTATGGCTACACCTTC	CASSVGQDYGYTF
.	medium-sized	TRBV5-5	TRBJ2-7	TGTGCCAGCAGCTTGTTCGTCCACGAGCAGTACTTC	CASSLFVHEQYF
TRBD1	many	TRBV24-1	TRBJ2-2	TGTGCCACCAGTGACCACGGACAGGCCGGGGAGCTGTTTTTT	CATSDHGQAGELFF
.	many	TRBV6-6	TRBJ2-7	TGTGCCAGCAGTACCGCCGCCGGGGCCGAGCAGTACTTC	CASSTAAGAEQYF
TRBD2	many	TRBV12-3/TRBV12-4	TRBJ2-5	TGTGCCAGCCACTCTAGCGGAAGTGTGCAGACCCAGTACTTC	CASHSSGSVQTQYF
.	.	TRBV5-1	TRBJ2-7	.	CASSFYICSARQEAYEQYF
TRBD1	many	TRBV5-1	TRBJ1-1	TGCGCCAGCAGCTTGCGGACAGGGGGCCCTGAAGCTTTCTTT	CASSLRTGGPEAFF
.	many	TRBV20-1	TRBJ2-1	TGCAGTGCCAGATCTGAGGGGGGAAACGAGCAGTTCTTC	CSARSEGGNEQFF
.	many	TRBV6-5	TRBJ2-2	TGTGCCAGCCACGGATACACCGGGGAGCTGTTTTTT	CASHGYTGELFF
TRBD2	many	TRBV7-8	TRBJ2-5	TGTGCCAGCAGCCGGGAGGCCGGGAATAATAAACAAGAGACCCAGTACTTC	CASSREAGNNKQETQYF
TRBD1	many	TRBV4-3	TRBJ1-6	TGCGCCAGCAGCCAAGGTCCTAGACAGGGTGGATCACCCCTCCACTTT	CASSQGPRQGGSPLHF
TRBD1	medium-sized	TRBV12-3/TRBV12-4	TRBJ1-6	TGTGCCAGCAGCCCCAGGGGGTTTGGGTCACCCCTCCACTTT	CASSPRGFGSPLHF
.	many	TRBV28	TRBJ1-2	TGTGCCAGCAGTTTTCCGGGAGGCGGCTACACCTTC	CASSFPGGGYTF
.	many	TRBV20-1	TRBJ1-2	TGCAGTGCTAGAGATGGAGGGAACTATGGCTACACCTTC	CSARDGGNYGYTF
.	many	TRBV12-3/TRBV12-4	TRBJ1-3	TGTGCCAGCAGTTTAACTGGAAACACCATATATTTT	CASSLTGNTIYF
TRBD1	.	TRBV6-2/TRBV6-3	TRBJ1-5	TGTGCCAGCAGATTTTACTCGACAGGGGGGAATCAGCCCCAGCATTTT	CASRFYSTGGNQPQHF
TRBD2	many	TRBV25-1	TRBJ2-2	TGTGCCAGCAGTGAAACTGGGCTAGCGGGAAACACCGGGGAGCTGTTTTTT	CASSETGLAGNTGELFF
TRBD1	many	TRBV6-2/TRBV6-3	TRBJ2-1	TGTGCCAGCAGTTTCAAGGGGGCGCAGGGTGAGCAGTTCTTC	CASSFKGAQGEQFF
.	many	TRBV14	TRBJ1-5	TGTGCCAGCACGCCCCAGCATTTT	CASTPQHF
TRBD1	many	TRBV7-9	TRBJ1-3	TGTGCCAGCAGCTTTGACAGGGGCCCCTCTGGAAACACCATATATTTT	CASSFDRGPSGNTIYF
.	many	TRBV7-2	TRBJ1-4	TGTGCCAGCAGCCGGGACGGCCTAGGGGAAAAACTGTTTTTT	CASSRDGLGEKLFF
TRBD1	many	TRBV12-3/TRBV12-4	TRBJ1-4	TGTGCCAGCAGTTCAGGGGGGGATGAAAAACTGTTTTTT	CASSSGGDEKLFF
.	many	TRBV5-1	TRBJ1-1	TGCGCCAGCAGCTTGGGGGGACGGGAAGCTGAAGCTTTCTTT	CASSLGGREAEAFF
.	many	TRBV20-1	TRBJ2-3	TGCAGTGCTGGACTCGATACGCAGTATTTT	CSAGLDTQYF
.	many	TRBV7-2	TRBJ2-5	TGTGCCAGCAGCTTAGTTGTGGGAGAGGGTGAGACCCAGTACTTC	CASSLVVGEGETQYF
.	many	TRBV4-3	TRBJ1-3	TGCGCCAGCAGCCGCGGACGGAGAGAAAAAGGAAACACCATATATTTT	CASSRGRREKGNTIYF
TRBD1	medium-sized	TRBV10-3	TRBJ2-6	TGTGCCATCGCCCCCGGGGACAGGGGTTCTGGGGCCAACGTCCTGACTTTC	CAIAPGDRGSGANVLTF
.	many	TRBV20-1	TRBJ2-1	TGCAGTGCTAGAGATCTACGCGGGGAAAGGTACAATGAGCAGTTCTTC	CSARDLRGERYNEQFF
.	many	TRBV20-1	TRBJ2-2	TGCAGTGCTAGATCAGGGCCTGCGAACACCGGGGAGCTGTTTTTT	CSARSGPANTGELFF
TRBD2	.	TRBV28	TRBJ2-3	TGTGCCAGCAGTTTATTGGGGGCTAGCGGGGGCACAGATACGCAGTATTTT	CASSLLGASGGTDTQYF
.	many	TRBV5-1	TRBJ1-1	TGCGCCAGCAGCAAGGATGGGAATTGGGGCGGTGAAGCTTTCTTT	CASSKDGNWGGEAFF
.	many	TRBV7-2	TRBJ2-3	TGTGCCAGCAGCTTACTATCTGCGGGCTCCACAGATACGCAGTATTTT	CASSLLSAGSTDTQYF
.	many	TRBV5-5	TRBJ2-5	TGTGCCAGCAGGCTACAGGGAGGGTTTCAAGAGACCCAGTACTTC	CASRLQGGFQETQYF
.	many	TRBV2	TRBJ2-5	TGTGCCAGACAGTACCAAGAGACCCAGTACTTC	CARQYQETQYF
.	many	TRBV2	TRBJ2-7	TGTGCCAGCGGAGCCAATTCCTACGAGCAGTACTTC	CASGANSYEQYF
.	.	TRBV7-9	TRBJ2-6	TGTGCCAGCAGCCTATCTGACGGCTGCGCCAACGTCCTGACTTTC	CASSLSDGCANVLTF
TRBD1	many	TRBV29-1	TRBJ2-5	TGCAGCGTTGAGGCACAGGGGAAGGAGACCCAGTACTTC	CSVEAQGKETQYF
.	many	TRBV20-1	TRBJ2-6	TGCAGTGCTAGAGATCTTACACAGACTGGGGCCAACGTCCTGACTTTC	CSARDLTQTGANVLTF
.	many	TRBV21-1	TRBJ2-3	TGTGCCAGCAGCAATGAGGCTAGCGGGGGCAGCACAGATACGCAGTATTTT	CASSNEASGGSTDTQYF
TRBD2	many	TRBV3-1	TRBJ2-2	TGTGCCAGCAGCCAAAATAGCGGGAGAGGGAACACCGGGGAGCTGTTTTTT	CASSQNSGRGNTGELFF
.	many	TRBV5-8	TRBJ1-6	TGTGCCAGCAGCTTGGCTCGTTGGGGGATTGGGGCCTATAATTCACCCCTCCACTTT	CASSLARWGIGAYNSPLHF
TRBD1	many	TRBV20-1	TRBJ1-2	TGCAGTGCAAGACTCGGGACAGGGGGCGCAGACACCTTC	CSARLGTGGADTF
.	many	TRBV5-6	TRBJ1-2	TGTGCCAGCAGCTTGGCGCCGGGGCCTTTCCCCCGGTATGGCTACACCTTC	CASSLAPGPFPRYGYTF